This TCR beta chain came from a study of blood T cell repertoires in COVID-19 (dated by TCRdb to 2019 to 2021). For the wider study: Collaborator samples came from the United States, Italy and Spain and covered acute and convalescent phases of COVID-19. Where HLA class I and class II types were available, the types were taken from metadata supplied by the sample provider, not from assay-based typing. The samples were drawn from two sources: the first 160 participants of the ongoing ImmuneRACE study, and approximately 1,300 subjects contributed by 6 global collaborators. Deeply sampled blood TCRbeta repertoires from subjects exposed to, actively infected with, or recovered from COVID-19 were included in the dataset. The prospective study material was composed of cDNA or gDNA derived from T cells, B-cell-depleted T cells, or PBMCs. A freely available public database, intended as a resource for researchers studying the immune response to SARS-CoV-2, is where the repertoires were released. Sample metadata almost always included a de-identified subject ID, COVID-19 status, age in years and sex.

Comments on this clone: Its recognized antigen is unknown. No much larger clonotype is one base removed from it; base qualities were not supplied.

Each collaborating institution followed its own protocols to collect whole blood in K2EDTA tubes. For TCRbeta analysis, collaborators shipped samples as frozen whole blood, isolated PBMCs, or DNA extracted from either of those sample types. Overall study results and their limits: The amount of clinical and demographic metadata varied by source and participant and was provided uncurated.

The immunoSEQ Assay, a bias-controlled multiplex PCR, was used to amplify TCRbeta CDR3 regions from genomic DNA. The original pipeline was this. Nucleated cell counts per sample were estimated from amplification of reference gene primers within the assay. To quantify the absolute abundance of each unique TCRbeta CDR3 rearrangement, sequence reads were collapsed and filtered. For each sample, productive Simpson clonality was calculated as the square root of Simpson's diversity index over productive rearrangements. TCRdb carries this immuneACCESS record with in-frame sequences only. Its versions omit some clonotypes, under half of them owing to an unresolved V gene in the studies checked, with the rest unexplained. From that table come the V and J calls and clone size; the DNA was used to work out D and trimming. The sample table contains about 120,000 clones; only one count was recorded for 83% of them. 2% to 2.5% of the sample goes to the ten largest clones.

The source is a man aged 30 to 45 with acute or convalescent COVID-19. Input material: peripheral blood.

CDR3 region: CASSMTPSREETQYF. The sequenced DNA is TGTGCCAGCAGCATGACCCCTAGCCGGGAAGAGACCCAGTACTTC. The sequence is built from TRBV11-1 and TRBJ2-5; TRBD2 is possibly the D segment (5 matching bases). From a lookup of the germline V gene (reference sequence), CDR1 and CDR2 are SGHAT and FQDESV. The CDR3 measures 15 amino acids from cysteine to phenylalanine. The retained sequence is limited to the CDR3, 45 bases, with the frame set at the first base. At the junction V is shortened by 5 bases and J by 3 bases, with 16 bases in between. The full variable domain, completed from the reference TRBV11-1 and TRBJ2-5 proteins outside the CDR3, reads EAEVAQSPRYKITEKSQAVAFWCDPISGHATLYWYRQILGQGPELLVQFQDESVVDDSQLPKDRFSAERLKGVDSTLKIQPAELGDSAMYLCASSMTPSREETQYFGPGTRLLVL.